Listed below are T cell receptor beta chains from one sample, sequenced in a study of blood T cell repertoires in COVID-19. The assay was immunoSEQ multiplex PCR, and TCRdb's table has in-frame clones only and misses some. The data show 130,000 to 150,000 clones, 85% seen once. The specimen was peripheral blood. The receptors originated from a woman between 35 and 50 years old with active or convalescent COVID-19. Both conserved end residues are part of each CDR3. The order of the fields is V gene, clone size, D gene, J gene, CDR3 DNA, CDR3 protein. A D gene is named only where the DNA matches it firmly. Clone size, where shown, is once, few, many, or a class for clones that have expanded.

TRBV14,once,TRBD1,TRBJ1-2,TGTGCCAGCAGCCTCCCGGGACAGGGCGTCTATGGCTACACCTTC,CASSLPGQGVYGYTF
TRBV4-3,.,.,TRBJ1-1,TGCGCCAGCAGCCAACGACGTCTTACGGGGACTGAAGCTTTCTTT,CASSQRRLTGTEAFF
TRBV9,few,.,TRBJ1-2,TGTGCCAGCAGCGTATCGGGGGGTGGCTACACCTTC,CASSVSGGGYTF
TRBV5-1,once,.,TRBJ1-1,TGCGCCAGCAGCTTGGTTGATGACTGCGCTTTCTTT,CASSLVDDCAFF
TRBV27,.,.,TRBJ1-6,TGTGCCAGTGGGGGGGGAAGTAATTCACCCCTCCACTTT,CASGGGSNSPLHF
TRBV27,.,TRBD1,TRBJ1-1,TGTGCCAGCAGTTCCTCCGGGACAGCAAGCCCTGAAGCTTTCTTT,CASSSSGTASPEAFF
TRBV5-1,.,.,TRBJ2-1,TGCGCCAGCAGCTTGGGAGGGAGAACCTACAATGAGCAGTTCTTC,CASSLGGRTYNEQFF
TRBV11-2,.,.,TRBJ1-1,TGTGCCAGCAGCTTTCGACCAGGGGCTCAGCGAGCTTTCTTT,CASSFRPGAQRAFF
TRBV21-1,.,.,TRBJ1-2,TGTGCCAGCAGCAAATGTCTCCCCGCGGGGGGGGCGGGAGTCCATGGCTACACCTTC,CASSKCLPAGGAGVHGYTF
TRBV10-3,.,TRBD2,TRBJ2-5,TGTGCCATCGCGGTTAGCGGGGGTACACAAGAGACCCAGTACTTC,CAIAVSGGTQETQYF
TRBV19,.,TRBD1,TRBJ1-1,TGTGCCAGTAGTAGGCGACAGGGTGAAGCTTTCTTT,CASSRRQGEAFF
TRBV30,.,.,TRBJ1-1,TGTGCCTGGAGTGGGAGGAATACTATGAACACTGAAGCTTTCTTT,CAWSGRNTMNTEAFF
TRBV6-6,.,.,TRBJ2-1,TGTGCCAGCAGTTACTCGGGCCAGGGTCAAGGGAAGTTCTTC,CASSYSGQGQGKFF
TRBV6-2/TRBV6-3,.,TRBD2,TRBJ2-7,TGTGCCAGCAGTCGAGGACTAGCGGGAGAATCTGGCGAGCAGTACTTC,CASSRGLAGESGEQYF
TRBV27,.,.,TRBJ1-1,TGTGCCAGCAGTTTCCTCTTCACTGAAGCTTTCTTT,CASSFLFTEAFF
TRBV11-2,.,.,TRBJ1-1,TGTGCCAGCAGCTCCCGGACGTCTAGCGGGTTGAACACTGAAGCTTTCTTT,CASSSRTSSGLNTEAFF
TRBV28,.,TRBD1,TRBJ2-7,TGTGCCAGCAGTTTAGGGGGACAGGCGTACGAGCAGTACTTC,CASSLGGQAYEQYF
TRBV6-5,.,TRBD1,TRBJ1-1,TGTGCCAGCAGAATCGGGACAGGTCAGACTGAAGCTTTCTTT,CASRIGTGQTEAFF
TRBV19,.,.,TRBJ1-5,TGTGCCAGTGTAGGCGGGGAAACGGGCAATCAGCCCCAGCATTTT,CASVGGETGNQPQHF
TRBV6-7,.,.,TRBJ1-5,TGTGCCAGCAGTTACTCGGGCCAGGGAAATCAGCCCCAGCATTTT,CASSYSGQGNQPQHF
TRBV5-1,once,.,TRBJ2-2,TGCGCCAGCAGCTCCGGGTTTGGGAACACCGGGGAGCTGTTTTTT,CASSSGFGNTGELFF
TRBV4-3,once,.,TRBJ1-1,TGCGCCAGCAGCCAAGATCGGAGAGGGATCGTCACTGAAGCTTTCTTT,CASSQDRRGIVTEAFF
TRBV2,.,.,TRBJ2-2,TGTGCCAGCGACCGGGGTAACGGGGAGCTGTTTTTT,CASDRGNGELFF
TRBV27,.,TRBD1,TRBJ2-1,TGTGCCAGCAGGCAAACCGGACAGGATGGATATCGGAATGAGCAGTTCTTC,CASRQTGQDGYRNEQFF
TRBV29-1,.,TRBD1,TRBJ2-7,TGCAGCGCTAGGGACAGGGGAGACTACGAGCAGTACTTC,CSARDRGDYEQYF
TRBV4-2,.,TRBD1,TRBJ1-4,TGTGCCAGCAGCCCAACAGGGGGCGCGGAGACTAATGAAAAACTGTTTTTT,CASSPTGGAETNEKLFF
TRBV11-2,few,TRBD2,TRBJ2-5,TGTGCCAGCAGCTCCCCAGGGCTAGCGGGAGGGAGACAGACCCAGTACTTC,CASSSPGLAGGRQTQYF
TRBV4-3,.,.,TRBJ1-6,TGCGCCAGCAGCCAAGATCCTCCGCGCGCCTATAATTCACCCCTCCACTTT,CASSQDPPRAYNSPLHF
TRBV5-1,once,.,TRBJ1-1,TGCGCCAGCAGCTTGACGGGACAGAACACTGAAGCTTTCTTT,CASSLTGQNTEAFF
TRBV11-2,few,TRBD1,TRBJ1-2,TGTGCCAGCAGCTTAGACGGCGGGACAGCTTTTAACTATGGCTACACCTTC,CASSLDGGTAFNYGYTF
TRBV18,.,TRBD1,TRBJ1-1,TGTGCCAGCTCTATAGACCGGGACAGCTGGTGGGAAGCTTTCTTT,CASSIDRDSWWEAFF
TRBV9,.,.,TRBJ1-2,TGTGCCAGCACCAAAAGGCAGGGCATCTATGGCTACACCTTC,CASTKRQGIYGYTF
TRBV28,.,.,TRBJ2-6,TGTGCCAGCAGTTTACCCTCGGCCAACGTCCTGACTTTC,CASSLPSANVLTF
TRBV6-5,.,.,TRBJ2-5,TGTGCCAGCAGTTACGGTCCTAAAGAGACCCAGTACTTC,CASSYGPKETQYF
TRBV29-1,once,.,TRBJ2-7,TGCAGCGTTGGGAGCGGTTCCTACGAGCAGTACTTC,CSVGSGSYEQYF
TRBV7-9,.,.,TRBJ2-2,TGTGCCAGCGTAATCTTAGGGACATCGAACACCGGGGAGCTGTTTTTT,CASVILGTSNTGELFF
TRBV6-2/TRBV6-3,.,.,TRBJ1-5,TGTGCCAGCAGTTACACGGGGAATAGCAATCAGCCCCAGCATTTT,CASSYTGNSNQPQHF